Sequencing of this T cell receptor beta chain was carried out in a study of T cells in Graves' hyperthyroidism and ophthalmopathy. Amplification yielded TCR beta CDR3 regions, with RNA transcripts as the source. During a first-round RT-PCR of the TCR CDR3, the HTBI primer set was used. TCRdb re-called the multiplex PCR reads through MiXCR, storing one row per CDR3 protein. The data show some 400,000 distinct CDR3 sequences, with 11% to 15% seen just once and 9.5% to 11% held by the top ten. This clonotype came up many times. Its antigen is currently unknown. The CDR3 is 20 residues long. Trimming took 0 bases from V and 1 from J; bases not matched to a gene: 14. Per germline, CDR1 DFQATT and CDR2 SNEGSKA (reference sequence). Study-wide results and limits: From stable hyperthyroidism, ophthalmopathy was separated by a 13 V-J model. Prediction of ophthalmopathy progression came a median 6.5 months pre-onset. Most expanded thyroid clonotypes above 0.001 recurred in blood.

V is TRBV20-1 and J is TRBJ2-1; 11 bases map to TRBD2. This clonotype originated in a woman aged 55-69 years with Graves' hyperthyroidism. Sample: blood. In DNA form, the CDR3 reads TGCAGTGCTAGAGATCGAGGGGATAGCGGGAGGGCCATGTCCTACAATGAGCAGTTCTTC. It specifies CSARDRGDSGRAMSYNEQFF.